A selection of T cell receptor beta chains follows, all from one sample in a study of OX40 agonist ivuxolimab in advanced cancers. Clones were sequenced by immunoSEQ multiplex PCR, and TCRdb holds only the in-frame ones, with some missing. This sample has 65,000 to 100,000 clones, with 88% found just once. The input for sequencing was CD4+ or CD8+ T cells sorted from blood, taken in a trial of the OX40 agonist ivuxolimab. These TCRs come from an adult with an advanced solid tumor such as melanoma, head and neck, liver or kidney cancer. Both conserved end residues are part of each CDR3. D genes are given only for firm matches. Clone size, where shown, is once, few, many, or a class for clones that have expanded.

>.|TRBV4-3|TRBD2|TRBJ2-1
CASSQQAGWGNEQFF
TGCGCCAGCAGCCAACAAGCGGGATGGGGCAATGAGCAGTTCTTC
>.|TRBV25-1|.|TRBJ2-5
CASSEPLAPGGTQYF
TGTGCCAGCAGTGAACCACTGGCACCGGGCGGGACCCAGTACTTC
>.|TRBV28|.|TRBJ1-2
CASSYIGDGYTF
TGTGCCAGCAGTTACATAGGGGACGGCTACACCTTC
>.|TRBV15|.|TRBJ2-1
CATSGNFSYNEQFF
TGTGCCACCAGCGGGAATTTCTCCTACAATGAGCAGTTCTTC
>.|TRBV15|.|TRBJ2-2
CATSREWGTGELFF
TGTGCCACCAGCAGAGAATGGGGGACCGGGGAGCTGTTTTTT
>.|TRBV2|TRBD1|TRBJ2-1
CASSAQGARNEQFF
TGTGCCAGCAGTGCCCAGGGGGCGCGAAATGAGCAGTTCTTC
>.|TRBV7-3|.|TRBJ2-1
CASSSQGSPYNEQFF
TGTGCCAGCAGCTCACAAGGGAGCCCTTACAATGAGCAGTTCTTC
>.|TRBV29-1|.|TRBJ2-3
CSVEARTSTDTQYF
TGCAGCGTTGAAGCACGAACTAGCACAGATACGCAGTATTTT
>.|TRBV15|TRBD1|TRBJ2-5
CATSPRTGGWETQYF
TGTGCCACCAGCCCGAGGACAGGGGGTTGGGAGACCCAGTACTTC
>.|TRBV19|.|TRBJ1-1
CASSLKGHGRSMNTEAFF
TGTGCCAGTAGCCTTAAAGGACACGGACGTTCAATGAACACTGAAGCTTTCTTT
>.|TRBV5-4|TRBD2|TRBJ2-3
CASSLGVGGRKTDTQYF
TGTGCCAGCAGCTTGGGCGTGGGCGGGAGGAAAACAGATACGCAGTATTTT
>.|TRBV28|.|TRBJ2-3
CASSSPLGTQYF
TGTGCCAGCAGTTCCCCGCTGGGTACGCAGTATTTT
>.|TRBV7-7|.|TRBJ2-3
CASSPQDGSTQYF
TGTGCTAGCAGCCCACAGGACGGAAGTACGCAGTATTTT
>.|TRBV7-2|.|TRBJ1-5
CASSLGAGPNQPQHF
TGTGCCAGCAGCTTAGGGGCAGGGCCCAATCAGCCCCAGCATTTT
>.|TRBV18|TRBD1|TRBJ2-5
CASSPGQTPETQYF
TGTGCCAGCTCACCGGGACAGACTCCAGAGACCCAGTACTTC
>.|TRBV28|.|TRBJ2-3
CASSSAGLTDTQYF
TGTGCCAGCAGTTCTGCGGGGCTCACAGATACGCAGTATTTT
>.|TRBV27|.|TRBJ2-7
CASQRLIRYEQYF
TGTGCCAGCCAACGCTTGATTCGGTACGAGCAGTACTTC
>once|TRBV2|TRBD2|TRBJ2-1
CASTGLAGRGSYNEQFF
TGTGCCAGCACGGGACTAGCGGGCCGAGGCTCCTACAATGAGCAGTTCTTC
>.|TRBV10-3|.|TRBJ1-1
CAISDNTEAFF
TGTGCCATCAGTGACAACACTGAAGCTTTCTTT
>.|TRBV19|.|TRBJ2-7
CASSSVDEQYF
TGTGCCAGTAGTTCGGTCGACGAGCAGTACTTC
>.|TRBV6-5|TRBD2|TRBJ2-7
CASNGLVYEQYF
TGTGCCAGCAACGGACTAGTCTACGAGCAGTACTTC
>.|TRBV4-3|.|TRBJ2-2
CASSQDLAAAFTGELFF
TGCGCCAGCAGCCAAGACCTCGCGGCAGCCTTTACCGGGGAGCTGTTTTTT